The clone carrying this T cell receptor (beta chain) was seen once. The record originates from a study of blood T cell repertoires in COVID-19. Study as a whole: Sites across the United States, Italy and Spain contributed samples from acute and convalescent COVID-19. The cDNA or gDNA used as material had been derived from T cells, B-cell-depleted T cells, or PBMCs.

Germline CDR1 and CDR2: KGHSH and LQKENI. The J segment lost 0 bases and the V segment lost 6 bases, leaving 4 bases of the junction unmatched. There are 15 residues in the CDR3. Some clones are missing from TCRdb's copy, which holds only in-frame ones; the method was immunoSEQ multiplex PCR. The sample contains over 95,000 clones, around 84% of which appear only once. V and J are TRBV18 and TRBJ1-1; 10 bases align to TRBD1. The clonotype was recovered from a man in his forties or fifties with acute or convalescent COVID-19. Material: peripheral blood. This CDR3 reads CASSFGQGVNTEAFF. In DNA form, the CDR3 reads TGTGCCAGCTCTTTTGGACAGGGGGTGAACACTGAAGCTTTCTTT.